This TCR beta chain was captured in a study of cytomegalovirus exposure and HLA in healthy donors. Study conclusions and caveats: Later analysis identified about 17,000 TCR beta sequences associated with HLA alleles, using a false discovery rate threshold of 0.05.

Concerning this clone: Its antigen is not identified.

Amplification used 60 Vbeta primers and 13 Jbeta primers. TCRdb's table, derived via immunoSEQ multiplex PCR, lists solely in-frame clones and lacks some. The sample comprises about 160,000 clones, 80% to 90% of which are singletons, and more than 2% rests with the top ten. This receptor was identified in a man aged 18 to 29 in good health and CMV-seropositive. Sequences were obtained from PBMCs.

CDR3 loop: CASSSPERGQETQYF. The CDR3 region has the DNA TGTGCCAGCAGCTCGCCGGAGCGGGGGCAAGAGACCCAGTACTTC. The rearrangement uses TRBV7-8 and TRBJ2-5; 8 bases fit TRBD2. The CDR3 length is 15 residues. Per germline, CDR1 SGHVS and CDR2 FQNEAQ. The ends lost 4 bases at V and 2 bases at J; junction bases unmatched: 6.